The entry below gives a single T cell receptor beta chain sequence along with its context. Its antigen is not known. This specimen comes from a study of T cells expressing NK-cell markers. Overall study context: Underlying the TCR beta repertoires were sorted CD3+CD56+NKG2C+, CD3+CD56+NKG2C- and CD3+CD56-NKG2C+ T cells.

This CDR3 contains 15 residues. Germline V gene sequence: CDR1 DFQATT, CDR2 SNEGSKA (reference sequence). Study conclusions and caveats: Dominant NKG2C+ clonotypes accounted for about 1.0-8% of CD8+ T cells in a handful of donors. Where several donors were concerned, these clonotypes also led the CD3+CD56-NKG2C+ fraction.

Libraries used 5'RACE template switching adding universal primer site and UMIs. TCRdb re-called the 5' RACE reads and gives one entry per CDR3 protein, without DNA. The sample table includes fewer than 25,000 distinct CDR3 sequences. What was sequenced was blood T cells: a sorted CD56 or NKG2C T cell subset, CD4+ or CD8+ T cells, or bulk PBMC T cells (not recorded which). V is TRBV20-1 and J is TRBJ2-5; TCRdb designates TRBD1, a call that cannot be tested without DNA. The receptor was isolated from a man aged 18-75 years in good health. The CDR3 is CSVPPGYGVQETQYF.